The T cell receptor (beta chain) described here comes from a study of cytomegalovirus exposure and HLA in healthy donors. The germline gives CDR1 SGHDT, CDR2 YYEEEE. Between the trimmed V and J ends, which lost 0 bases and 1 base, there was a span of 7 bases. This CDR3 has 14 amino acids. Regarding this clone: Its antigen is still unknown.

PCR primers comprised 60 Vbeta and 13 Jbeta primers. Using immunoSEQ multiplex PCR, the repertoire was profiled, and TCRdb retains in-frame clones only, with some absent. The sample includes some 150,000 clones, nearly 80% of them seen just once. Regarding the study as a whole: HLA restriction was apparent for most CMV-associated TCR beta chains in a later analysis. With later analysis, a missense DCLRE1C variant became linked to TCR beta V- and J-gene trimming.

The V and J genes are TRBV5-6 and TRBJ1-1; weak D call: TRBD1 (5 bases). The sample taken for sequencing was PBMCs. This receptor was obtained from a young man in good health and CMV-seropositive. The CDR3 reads CASSLDRRNTEAFF. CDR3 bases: TGTGCCAGCAGCTTGGACAGGAGGAACACTGAAGCTTTCTTT. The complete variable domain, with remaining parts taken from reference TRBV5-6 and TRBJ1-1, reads DAGVTQSPTHLIKTRGQQVTLRCSPKSGHDTVSWYQQALGQGPQFIFQYYEEEERQRGNFPDRFSGHQFPNYSSELNVNALLLGDSALYLCASSLDRRNTEAFFGQGTRLTVV.